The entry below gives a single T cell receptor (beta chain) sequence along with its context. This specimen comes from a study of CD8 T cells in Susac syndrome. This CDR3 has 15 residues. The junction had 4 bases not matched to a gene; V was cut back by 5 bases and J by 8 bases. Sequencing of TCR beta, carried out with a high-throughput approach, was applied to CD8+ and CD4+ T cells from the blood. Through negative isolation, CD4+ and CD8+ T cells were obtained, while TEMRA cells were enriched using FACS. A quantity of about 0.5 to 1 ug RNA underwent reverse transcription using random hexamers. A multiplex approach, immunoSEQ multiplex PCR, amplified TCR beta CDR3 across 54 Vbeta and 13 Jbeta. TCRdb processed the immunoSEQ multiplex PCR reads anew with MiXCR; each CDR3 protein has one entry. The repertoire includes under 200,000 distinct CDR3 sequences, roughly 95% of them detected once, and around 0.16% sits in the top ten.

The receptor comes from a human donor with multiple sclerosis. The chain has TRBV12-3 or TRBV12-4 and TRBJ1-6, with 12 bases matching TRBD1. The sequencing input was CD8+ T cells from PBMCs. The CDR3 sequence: CASSRDRGPDSPLHF. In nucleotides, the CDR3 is TGTGCCAGCAGTCGGGACAGGGGGCCAGATTCACCCCTCCACTTT.